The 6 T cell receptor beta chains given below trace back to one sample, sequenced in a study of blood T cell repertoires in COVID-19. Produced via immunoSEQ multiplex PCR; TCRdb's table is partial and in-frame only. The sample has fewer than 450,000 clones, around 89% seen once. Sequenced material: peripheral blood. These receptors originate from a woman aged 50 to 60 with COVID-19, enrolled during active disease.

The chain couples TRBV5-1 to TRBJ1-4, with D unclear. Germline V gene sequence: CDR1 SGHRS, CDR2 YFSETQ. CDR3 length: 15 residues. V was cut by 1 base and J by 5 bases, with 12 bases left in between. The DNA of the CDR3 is TGCGCCAGCAGCTTGCAGGAGGGTAGGAATGAAAAACTGTTTTTT. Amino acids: CASSLQEGRNEKLFF.

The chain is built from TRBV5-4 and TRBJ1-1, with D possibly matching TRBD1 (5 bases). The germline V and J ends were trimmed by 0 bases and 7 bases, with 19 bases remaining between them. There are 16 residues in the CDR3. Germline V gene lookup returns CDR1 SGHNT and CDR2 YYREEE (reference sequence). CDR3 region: CASSLAGQGVRGEAFF. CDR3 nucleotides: TGTGCCAGCAGCTTGGCTGGGCAGGGTGTAAGGGGTGAAGCTTTCTTT. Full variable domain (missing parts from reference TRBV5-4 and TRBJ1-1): ETGVTQSPTHLIKTRGQQVTLRCSSQSGHNTVSWYQQALGQGPQFIFQYYREEENGRGNFPPRFSGLQFPNYSSELNVNALELDDSALYLCASSLAGQGVRGEAFFGQGTRLTVV.

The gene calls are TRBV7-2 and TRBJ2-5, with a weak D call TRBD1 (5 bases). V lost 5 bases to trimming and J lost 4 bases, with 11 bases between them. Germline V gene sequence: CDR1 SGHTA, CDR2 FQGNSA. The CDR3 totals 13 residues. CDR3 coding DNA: TGTGCCAGCAGCACCAGGGTCCCAGAGACCCAGTACTTC. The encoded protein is CASSTRVPETQYF.

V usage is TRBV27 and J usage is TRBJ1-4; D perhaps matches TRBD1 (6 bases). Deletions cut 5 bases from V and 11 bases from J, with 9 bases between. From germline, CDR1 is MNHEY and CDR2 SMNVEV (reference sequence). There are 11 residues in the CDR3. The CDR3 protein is CASSVQGKLFF. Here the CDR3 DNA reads TGTGCCAGCAGTGTTCAGGGGAAACTGTTTTTT.

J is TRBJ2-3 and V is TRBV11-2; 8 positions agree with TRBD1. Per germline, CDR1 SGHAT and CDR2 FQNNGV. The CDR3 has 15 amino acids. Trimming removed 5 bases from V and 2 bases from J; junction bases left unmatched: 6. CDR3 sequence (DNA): TGTGCCAGCAGCCCCACGGGACAGGACACAGATACGCAGTATTTT. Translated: CASSPTGQDTDTQYF.

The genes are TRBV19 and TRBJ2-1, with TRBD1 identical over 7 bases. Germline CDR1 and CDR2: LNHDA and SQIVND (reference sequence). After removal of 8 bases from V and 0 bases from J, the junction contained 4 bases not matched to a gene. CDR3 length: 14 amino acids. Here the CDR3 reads CASSGTDSYNEQFF. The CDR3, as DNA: TGTGCCAGTTCCGGGACAGACTCCTACAATGAGCAGTTCTTC.